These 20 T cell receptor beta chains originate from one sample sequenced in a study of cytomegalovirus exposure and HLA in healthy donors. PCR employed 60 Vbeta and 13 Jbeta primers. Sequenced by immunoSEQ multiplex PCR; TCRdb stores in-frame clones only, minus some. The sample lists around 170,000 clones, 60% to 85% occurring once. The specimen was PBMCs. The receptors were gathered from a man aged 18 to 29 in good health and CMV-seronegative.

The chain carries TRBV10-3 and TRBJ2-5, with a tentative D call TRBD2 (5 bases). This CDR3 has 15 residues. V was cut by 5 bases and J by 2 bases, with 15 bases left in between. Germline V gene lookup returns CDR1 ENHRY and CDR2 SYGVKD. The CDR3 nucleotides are TGTGCCATCAGTACTCTTGCGGGTGGTCAAGAGACCCAGTACTTC. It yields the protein CAISTLAGGQETQYF.

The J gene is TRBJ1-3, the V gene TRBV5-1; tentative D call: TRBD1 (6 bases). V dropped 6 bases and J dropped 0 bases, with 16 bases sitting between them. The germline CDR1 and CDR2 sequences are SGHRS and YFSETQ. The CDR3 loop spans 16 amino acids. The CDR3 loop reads CASNDRSSISGNTIYF. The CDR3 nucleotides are TGCGCCAGCAACGACAGGTCCTCTATCTCTGGAAACACCATATATTTT.

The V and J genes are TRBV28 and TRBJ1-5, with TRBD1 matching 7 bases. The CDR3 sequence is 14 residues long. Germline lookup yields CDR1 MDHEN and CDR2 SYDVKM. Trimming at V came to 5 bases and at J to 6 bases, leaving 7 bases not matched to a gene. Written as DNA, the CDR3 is TGTGCCAGCAGTCCGATCGACAGGGTTCAGCCCCAGCATTTT. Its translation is CASSPIDRVQPQHF.

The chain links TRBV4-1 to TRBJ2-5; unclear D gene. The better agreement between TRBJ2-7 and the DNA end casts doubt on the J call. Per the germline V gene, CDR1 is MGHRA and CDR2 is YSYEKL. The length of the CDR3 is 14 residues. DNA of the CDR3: TGCGCCAGCAGCCAAGTGCTCCCGCCCTACGAGCAGTACTTC. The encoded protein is CASSQVLPPYEQYF.

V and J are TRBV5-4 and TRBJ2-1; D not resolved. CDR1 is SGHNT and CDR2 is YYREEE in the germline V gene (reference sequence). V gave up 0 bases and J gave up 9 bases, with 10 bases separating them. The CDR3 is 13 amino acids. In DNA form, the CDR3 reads TGTGCCAGCAGCTTGGCCAAGCCGGGTGAGCAGTTCTTC. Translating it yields CASSLAKPGEQFF. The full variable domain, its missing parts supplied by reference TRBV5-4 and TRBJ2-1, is ETGVTQSPTHLIKTRGQQVTLRCSSQSGHNTVSWYQQALGQGPQFIFQYYREEENGRGNFPPRFSGLQFPNYSSELNVNALELDDSALYLCASSLAKPGEQFFGPGTRLTVL.

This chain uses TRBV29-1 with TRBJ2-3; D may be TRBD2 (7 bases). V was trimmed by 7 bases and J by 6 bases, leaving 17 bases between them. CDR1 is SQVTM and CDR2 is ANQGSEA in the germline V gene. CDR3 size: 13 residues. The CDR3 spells CSAGGRGIDTQYF. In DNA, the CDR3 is TGCAGCGCCGGGGGGCGGGGTATTGATACGCAGTATTTT.

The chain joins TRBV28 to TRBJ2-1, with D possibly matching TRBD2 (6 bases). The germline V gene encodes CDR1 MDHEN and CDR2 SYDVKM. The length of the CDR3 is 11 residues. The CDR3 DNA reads TGTGCAACCAGGCGGGGCAATGAGCAGTTCTTC. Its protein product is CATRRGNEQFF.

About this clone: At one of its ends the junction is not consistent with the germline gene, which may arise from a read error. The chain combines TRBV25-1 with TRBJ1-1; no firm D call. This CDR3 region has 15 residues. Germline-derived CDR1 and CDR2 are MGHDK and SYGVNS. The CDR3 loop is CASSERGRGGAESFF. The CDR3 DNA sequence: TGTGCCAGCAGTGAAAGAGGCCGTGGAGGCGCTGAATCTTTCTTT.

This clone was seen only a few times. DNA of the CDR3: TGTGCCAGCAGTGAAGGACCGGGACAGAGGGGCTACACCTTC. It specifies CASSEGPGQRGYTF. The chain employs TRBV28 and TRBJ1-2; 7 bases fit TRBD1. Germline V CDR1 and CDR2: MDHEN, SYDVKM. The CDR3 length is 14 residues. The junction had 11 bases not matched to a gene; V was cut back by 5 bases and J by 8 bases.

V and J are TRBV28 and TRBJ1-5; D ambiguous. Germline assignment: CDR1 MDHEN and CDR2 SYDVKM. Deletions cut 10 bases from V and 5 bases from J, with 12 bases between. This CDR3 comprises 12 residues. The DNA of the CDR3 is TGTGCCACCCCAGGCCCCGATCAGCCCCAGCATTTT. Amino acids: CATPGPDQPQHF.

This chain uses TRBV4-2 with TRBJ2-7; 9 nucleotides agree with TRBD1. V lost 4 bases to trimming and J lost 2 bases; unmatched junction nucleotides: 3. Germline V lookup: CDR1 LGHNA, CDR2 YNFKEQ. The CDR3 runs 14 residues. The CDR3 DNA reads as TGTGCCAGCAGCCCTGGGACAGGGACCTACGAGCAGTACTTC. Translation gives CASSPGTGTYEQYF.

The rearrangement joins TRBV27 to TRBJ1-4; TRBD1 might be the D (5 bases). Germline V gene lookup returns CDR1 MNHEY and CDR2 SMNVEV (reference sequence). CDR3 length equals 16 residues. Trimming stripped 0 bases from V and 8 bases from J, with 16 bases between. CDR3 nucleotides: TGTGCCAGCAGTTTATCGCATGGCCAGGGCTGGGAAAAACTGTTTTTT. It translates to CASSLSHGQGWEKLFF. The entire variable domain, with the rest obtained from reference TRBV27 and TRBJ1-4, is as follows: EAQVTQNPRYLITVTGKKLTVTCSQNMNHEYMSWYRQDPGLGLRQIYYSMNVEVTDKGDVPEGYKVSRKEKRNFPLILESPSPNQTSLYFCASSLSHGQGWEKLFFGSGTQLSVL.

This CDR3 is CASSPASGEGNYGYTF. The CDR3 DNA sequence: TGTGCCAGCTCACCAGCGTCAGGGGAGGGTAACTATGGCTACACCTTC. The rearrangement joins TRBV18 to TRBJ1-2; D is possibly TRBD1 (6 bases). In germline, CDR1 is KGHSH, CDR2 LQKENI. Trimming left V 2 bases short and J 1 base short, with 14 bases between. This CDR3 is 16 amino acids long.

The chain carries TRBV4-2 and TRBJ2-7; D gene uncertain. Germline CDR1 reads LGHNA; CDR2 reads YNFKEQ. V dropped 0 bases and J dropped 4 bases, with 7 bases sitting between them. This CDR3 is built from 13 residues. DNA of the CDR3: TGTGCCAGCAGCCAAGATAATACATACGAGCAGTACTTC. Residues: CASSQDNTYEQYF.

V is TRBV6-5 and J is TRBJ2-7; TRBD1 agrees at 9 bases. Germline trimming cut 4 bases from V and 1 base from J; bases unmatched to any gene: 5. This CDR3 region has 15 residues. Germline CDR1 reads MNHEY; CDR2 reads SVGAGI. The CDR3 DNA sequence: TGTGCCAGCAGTTCCACCGGGACAGGGTCCTACGAGCAGTACTTC. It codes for CASSSTGTGSYEQYF.

This CDR3 is CASSPGLASSVTDTQYF. In nucleotides, the CDR3 is TGTGCCAGCAGTCCCGGACTAGCGAGTTCGGTCACAGATACGCAGTATTTT. This chain uses TRBV27 with TRBJ2-3; 9 nucleotides align to TRBD2. Looked up from germline, CDR1 is MNHEY and CDR2 is SMNVEV (reference sequence). V was clipped by 5 bases and J by 2 bases; unmatched bases: 11. This CDR3 has 17 residues.

The CDR3 nucleotides read TGTGCCAGCAGCTTGAGACCTTGGGCCACTGAAGCTTTCTTT. Translated: CASSLRPWATEAFF. The chain has TRBV6-1 and TRBJ1-1; D ambiguous. CDR1 is MNHNS, CDR2 SASEGT, per germline. This CDR3 is built from 14 residues. V dropped 6 bases and J dropped 4 bases, with 15 bases sitting between them.

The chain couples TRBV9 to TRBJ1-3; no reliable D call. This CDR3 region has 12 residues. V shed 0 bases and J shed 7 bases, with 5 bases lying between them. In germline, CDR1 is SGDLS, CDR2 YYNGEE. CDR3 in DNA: TGTGCCAGCAGCGTAGTCTCGAACACCATATATTTT. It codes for CASSVVSNTIYF. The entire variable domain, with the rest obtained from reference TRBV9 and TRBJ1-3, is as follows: DSGVTQTPKHLITATGQRVTLRCSPRSGDLSVYWYQQSLDQGLQFLIQYYNGEERAKGNILERFSAQQFPDLHSELNLSSLELGDSALYFCASSVVSNTIYFGEGSWLTVV.

The CDR3 DNA reads as TGTGCCATCAGTGACCTAACAGCTAACTATGGCTACACCTTC. It encodes CAISDLTANYGYTF. This sequence joins TRBV10-3 and TRBJ1-2; D is unresolved. The V gene lost 3 bases and the J gene lost 0 bases, with 8 bases spanning the gap. Germline loops: CDR1 ENHRY, CDR2 SYGVKD. The CDR3 runs 14 residues.

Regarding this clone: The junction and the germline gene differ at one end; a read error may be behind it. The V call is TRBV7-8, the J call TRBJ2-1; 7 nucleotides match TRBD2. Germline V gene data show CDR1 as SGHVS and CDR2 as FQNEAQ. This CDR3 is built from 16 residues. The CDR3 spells CASSLGGSEFWGVAVF. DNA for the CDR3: TGTGCCAGCAGCTTGGGGGGGAGCGAGTTTTGGGGAGTCGCAGTCTTC. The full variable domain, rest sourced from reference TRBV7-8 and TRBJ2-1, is GAGVSQSPRYKVAKRGQDVALRCDPISGHVSLFWYQQALGQGPEFLTYFQNEAQLDKSGLPSDRFFAERPEGSVSTLKIQRTQQEDSAVYLCASSLGGSEFWGVAVFGPGTRLTVL.